This T cell receptor beta chain was recovered during a study of T cell responses to AZD1222 COVID-19 vaccine. General study results and limits: Increased Spike-specific TCR breadth and depth were observed after two AZD1222 doses. Donors were mostly white British, more females; clonal diversity possibly underestimated.

Pooling was applied to second doses at about 4 or about 12 weeks. On this clone: Its specificity is not known.

Sequenced by immunoSEQ multiplex PCR; TCRdb stores in-frame clones only, minus some. The sample records over 70,000 clones, about 92% being singletons. The CDR3 loop spans 13 amino acids. Germline CDR1 MNHNY, CDR2 SVGAGI (reference sequence). J lost 4 bases, V lost 6 bases, and 4 bases had no gene match. Sequencing used peripheral blood, obtained 28 days after the second AZD1222 dose. This TCR was recovered from an adult who received the AZD1222 COVID-19 vaccine. This chain joins TRBV6-6 and TRBJ2-3, with TRBD2 identical over 7 bases. The CDR3 bases are TGTGCCAGCAGGCGGGGGTTTGCAGATACGCAGTATTTT. Translated, it gives CASRRGFADTQYF.